The entry below gives a single T cell receptor beta chain sequence along with its context. Antigen specificity is unknown. Germline CDR1 and CDR2: SGDLS and YYNGEE. The CDR3 runs to 17 residues. The ends were cut back, 4 bases at V and 2 bases at J, with 16 bases in the middle. Produced via immunoSEQ multiplex PCR; TCRdb's table is partial and in-frame only. In the table there are hundreds of thousands of clones, nearly 90% of which are singletons. Treatment denoted: roughly 19 received Ad26.COV2.S at low or high dose, single or two shots; roughly 5 received placebo; per-sample allocation not given. The samples were gathered on day 63 after the first injection of vaccine or placebo. An 18-55-year-old adult in Boston served as donor. These data belong to a study of Ad26.COV2.S vaccination and SARS-CoV-2 variants. General study results and limits: Measurement of non-spike TCR breadth gave similar results in vaccine and placebo recipients.

Sequenced here: peripheral blood, sampled in a trial of Ad26.COV2.S vaccine versus placebo. This receptor was obtained from a person between 18 and 59 years old who received the Ad26.COV2.S COVID-19 vaccine or a placebo. The genes are TRBV9 and TRBJ2-6, with D unresolved. The CDR3 sequence: CASSPLGTLTGANVLTF. CDR3 in DNA: TGTGCCAGCAGCCCCCTGGGAACTCTCACTGGGGCCAACGTCCTGACTTTC.